Listed here are 3 T cell receptor beta chains from one sample, sequenced in a study of blood T cell repertoires in COVID-19. The method was immunoSEQ multiplex PCR; TCRdb's version includes in-frame clones alone and lacks a portion of them. The table has 310,000 or so clones, about 88% seen once; the top ten hold approximately 10%. Sequencing input: peripheral blood. All receptors come from a woman under 40 with COVID-19, enrolled during active disease.

V usage is TRBV7-8 and J usage is TRBJ1-2; D perhaps matches TRBD1 (6 bases). The V end lost 2 bases, the J end lost 6 bases, and 13 bases lay between the germline ends. This CDR3 region has 14 residues. Germline CDR1 and CDR2: SGHVS and FQNEAQ. The CDR3 DNA sequence: TGTGCCAGCAGCTTAAGCCCCAGGGGCAATGGCTACACCTTC. Encoded protein: CASSLSPRGNGYTF.

The genes are TRBV7-9 and TRBJ2-7; tentative D call: TRBD1 (6 bases). The CDR3 totals 13 residues. Trimming left V 3 bases short and J 1 base short, with 7 bases between. Per the germline V gene, CDR1 is SEHNR and CDR2 is FQNEAQ (reference sequence). The CDR3 region has the DNA TGTGCCAGCAGCTTCACAGGGTCCTACGAGCAGTACTTC. Protein product: CASSFTGSYEQYF.

The V call is TRBV11-3, the J call TRBJ2-4, with D possibly being TRBD2 (6 bases). Looked up from germline, CDR1 is SGHNT and CDR2 is YENEEA. CDR3 size: 14 residues. The ends were cut back, 1 base at V and 7 bases at J, with 11 bases in the middle. In DNA, the CDR3 is TGTGCCAGCAGCTTAGGCGGGGAGGCGAACATTCAGTACTTC. Translated, it gives CASSLGGEANIQYF.